This record concerns one T cell receptor beta chain sequence. This specimen belongs to a study of blood T cell repertoires in COVID-19. Profiled with immunoSEQ multiplex PCR; TCRdb holds only in-frame clones, not every one. The sample contains roughly 160,000 clones, about 82% of which appear only once. The CDR3 sequence is 16 residues long. Sequencing was performed on peripheral blood. V usage is TRBV21-1 and J usage is TRBJ2-1; the D call of TRBD1 is as the table states it, not checked on the DNA. TRBV21-1 is listed as a pseudogene. This TCR came from a man aged 45-65 years with active or convalescent COVID-19. The CDR3 sequence: CASSARTGKRYNEQFF. The DNA for the CDR3 is TGTGCCAGCAGCGCTAGGACAGGGAAAAGGTACAATGAGCAGTTCTTC.